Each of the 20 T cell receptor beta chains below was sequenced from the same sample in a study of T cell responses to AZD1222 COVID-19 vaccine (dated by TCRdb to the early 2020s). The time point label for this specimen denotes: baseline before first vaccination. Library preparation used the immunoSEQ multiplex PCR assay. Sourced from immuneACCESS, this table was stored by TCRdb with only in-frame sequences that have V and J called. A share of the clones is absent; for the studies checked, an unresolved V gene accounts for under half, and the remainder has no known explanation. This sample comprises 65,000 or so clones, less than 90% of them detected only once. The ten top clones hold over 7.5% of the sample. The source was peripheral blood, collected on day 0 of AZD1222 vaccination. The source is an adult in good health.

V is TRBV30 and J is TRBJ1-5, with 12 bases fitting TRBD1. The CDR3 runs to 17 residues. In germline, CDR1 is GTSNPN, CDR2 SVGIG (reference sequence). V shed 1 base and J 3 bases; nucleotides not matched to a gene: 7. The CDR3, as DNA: TGTGCCTGGAGTGCGAGGGACAGGGGGCAAGACAATCAGCCCCAGCATTTT. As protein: CAWSARDRGQDNQPQHF.

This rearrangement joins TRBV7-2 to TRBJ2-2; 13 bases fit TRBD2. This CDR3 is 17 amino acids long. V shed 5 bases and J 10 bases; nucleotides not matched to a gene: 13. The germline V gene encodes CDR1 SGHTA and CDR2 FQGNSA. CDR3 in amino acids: CASSRTSGGTTTTELFF. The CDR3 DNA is TGTGCCAGCAGCCGGACTAGCGGGGGCACGACCACTACGGAGCTGTTTTTT.

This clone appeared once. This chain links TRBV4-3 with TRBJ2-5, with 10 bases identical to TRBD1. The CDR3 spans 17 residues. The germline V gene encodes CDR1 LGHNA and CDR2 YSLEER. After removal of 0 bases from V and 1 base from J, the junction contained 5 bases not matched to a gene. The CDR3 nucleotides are TGCGCCAGCAGCCAAGATTGGACAGGGGGATCCCAAGAGACCCAGTACTTC. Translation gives CASSQDWTGGSQETQYF.

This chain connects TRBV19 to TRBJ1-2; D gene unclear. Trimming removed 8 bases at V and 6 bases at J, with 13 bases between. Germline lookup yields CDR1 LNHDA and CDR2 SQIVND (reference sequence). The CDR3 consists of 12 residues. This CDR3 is CASRSGVDGYTF. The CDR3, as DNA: TGTGCCAGTCGAAGCGGGGTAGATGGCTACACCTTC.

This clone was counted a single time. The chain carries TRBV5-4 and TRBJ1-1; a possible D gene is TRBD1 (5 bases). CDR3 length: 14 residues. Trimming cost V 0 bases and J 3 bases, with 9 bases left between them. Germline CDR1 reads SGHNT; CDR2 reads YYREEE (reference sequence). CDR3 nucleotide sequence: TGTGCCAGCAGCTTGGAACCCAGGGACACTGAAGCTTTCTTT. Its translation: CASSLEPRDTEAFF. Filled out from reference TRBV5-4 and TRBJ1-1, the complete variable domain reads ETGVTQSPTHLIKTRGQQVTLRCSSQSGHNTVSWYQQALGQGPQFIFQYYREEENGRGNFPPRFSGLQFPNYSSELNVNALELDDSALYLCASSLEPRDTEAFFGQGTRLTVV.

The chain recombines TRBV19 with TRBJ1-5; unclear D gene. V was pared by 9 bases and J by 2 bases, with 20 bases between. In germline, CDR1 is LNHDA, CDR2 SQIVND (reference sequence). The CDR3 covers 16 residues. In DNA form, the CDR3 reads TGTGCCAGCGCCTTGGTGGGGTATTTTGGCAATCAGCCCCAGCATTTT. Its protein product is CASALVGYFGNQPQHF. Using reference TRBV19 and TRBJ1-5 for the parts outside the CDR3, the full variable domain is DGGITQSPKYLFRKEGQNVTLSCEQNLNHDAMYWYRQDPGQGLRLIYYSQIVNDFQKGDIAEGYSVSREKKESFPLTVTSAQKNPTAFYLCASALVGYFGNQPQHFGDGTRLSIL.

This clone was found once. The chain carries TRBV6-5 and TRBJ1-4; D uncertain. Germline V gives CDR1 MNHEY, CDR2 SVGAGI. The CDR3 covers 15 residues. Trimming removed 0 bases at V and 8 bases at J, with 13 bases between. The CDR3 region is CASSYSGGKGEKLFF. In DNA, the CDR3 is TGTGCCAGCAGTTACTCGGGCGGGAAAGGGGAAAAACTGTTTTTT.

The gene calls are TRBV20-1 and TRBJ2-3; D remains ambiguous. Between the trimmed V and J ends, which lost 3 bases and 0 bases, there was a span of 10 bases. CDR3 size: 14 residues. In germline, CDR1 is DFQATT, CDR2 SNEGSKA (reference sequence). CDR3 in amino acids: CSASLGMSTDTQYF. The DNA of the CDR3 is TGCAGTGCTAGTCTAGGGATGAGCACAGATACGCAGTATTTT.

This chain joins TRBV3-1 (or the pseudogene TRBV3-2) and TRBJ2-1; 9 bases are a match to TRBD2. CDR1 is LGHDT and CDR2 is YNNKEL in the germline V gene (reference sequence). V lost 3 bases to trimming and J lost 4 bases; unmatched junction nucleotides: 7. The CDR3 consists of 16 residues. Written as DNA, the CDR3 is TGTGCCAGCAGCCAGGGGACTAGCCCCCTATACAATGAGCAGTTCTTC. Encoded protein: CASSQGTSPLYNEQFF.

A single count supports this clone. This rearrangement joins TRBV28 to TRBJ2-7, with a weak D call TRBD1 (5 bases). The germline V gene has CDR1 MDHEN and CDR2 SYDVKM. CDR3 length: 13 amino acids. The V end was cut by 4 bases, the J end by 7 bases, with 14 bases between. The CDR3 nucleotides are TGTGCCAGCAGTTCAAGCCCCACAGGTGAGCAGTACTTC. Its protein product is CASSSSPTGEQYF.

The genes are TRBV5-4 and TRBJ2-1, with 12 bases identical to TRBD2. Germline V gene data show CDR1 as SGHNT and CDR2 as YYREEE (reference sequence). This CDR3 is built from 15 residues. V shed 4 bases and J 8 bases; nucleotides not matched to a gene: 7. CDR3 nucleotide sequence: TGTGCCAGCAGCATGACTAGCGGGAGCGGGGATGAGCAGTTCTTC. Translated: CASSMTSGSGDEQFF.

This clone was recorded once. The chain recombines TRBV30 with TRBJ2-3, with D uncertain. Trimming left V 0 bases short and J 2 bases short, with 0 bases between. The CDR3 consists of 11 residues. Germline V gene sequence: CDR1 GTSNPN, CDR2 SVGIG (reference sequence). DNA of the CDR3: TGTGCCTGGAGTGTCACAGATACGCAGTATTTT. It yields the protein CAWSVTDTQYF. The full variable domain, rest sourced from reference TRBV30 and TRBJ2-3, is SQTIHQWPATLVQPVGSPLSLECTVEGTSNPNLYWYRQAAGRGLQLLFYSVGIGQISSEVPQNLSASRPQDRQFILSSKKLLLSDSGFYLCAWSVTDTQYFGPGTRLTVL.

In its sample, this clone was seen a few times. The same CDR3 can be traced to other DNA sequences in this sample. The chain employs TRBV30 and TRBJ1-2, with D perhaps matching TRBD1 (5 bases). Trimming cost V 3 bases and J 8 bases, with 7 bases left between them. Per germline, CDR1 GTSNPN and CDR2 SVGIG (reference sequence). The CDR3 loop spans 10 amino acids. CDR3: CAWRRGGYTF. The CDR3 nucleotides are TGTGCCTGGAGACGGGGCGGCTACACCTTC.

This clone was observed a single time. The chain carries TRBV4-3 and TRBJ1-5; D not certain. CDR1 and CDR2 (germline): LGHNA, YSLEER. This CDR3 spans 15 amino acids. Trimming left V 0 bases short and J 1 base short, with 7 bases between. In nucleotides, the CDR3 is TGCGCCAGCAGCCAAGATTGGAGGAGCAATCAGCCCCAGCATTTT. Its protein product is CASSQDWRSNQPQHF.

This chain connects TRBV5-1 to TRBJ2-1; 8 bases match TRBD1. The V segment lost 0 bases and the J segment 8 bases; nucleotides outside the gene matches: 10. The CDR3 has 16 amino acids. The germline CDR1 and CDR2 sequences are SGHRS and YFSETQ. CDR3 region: CASSLGQGALGYEQFF. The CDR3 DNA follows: TGCGCCAGCAGCTTGGGTCAGGGGGCTTTGGGCTATGAGCAGTTCTTC.

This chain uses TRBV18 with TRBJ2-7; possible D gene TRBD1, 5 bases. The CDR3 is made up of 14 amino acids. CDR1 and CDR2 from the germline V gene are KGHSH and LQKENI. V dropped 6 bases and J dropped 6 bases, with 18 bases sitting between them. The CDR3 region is CASSPEGALFEQYF. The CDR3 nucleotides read TGTGCCAGCTCGCCGGAAGGGGCCCTCTTCGAGCAGTACTTC.

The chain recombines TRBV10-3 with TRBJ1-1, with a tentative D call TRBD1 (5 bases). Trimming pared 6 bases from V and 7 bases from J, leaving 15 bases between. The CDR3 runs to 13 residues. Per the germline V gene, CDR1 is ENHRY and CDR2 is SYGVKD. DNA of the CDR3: TGTGCCATCAGGCCCCGGGACCGAAATGAAGCTTTCTTT. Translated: CAIRPRDRNEAFF.

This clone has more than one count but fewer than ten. CDR3 in DNA: TGTGCCAGCAGGGACACCAGGGCTCTGAACACCGGGGAGCTGTTTTTT. This encodes CASRDTRALNTGELFF. V gene TRBV2 combines with J gene TRBJ2-2; a possible D gene is TRBD1 (5 bases). CDR1 SNHLY and CDR2 FYNNEI come from the germline V gene. V shed 6 bases and J shed 1 base, with 15 bases lying between them. The CDR3 extends over 16 amino acids.

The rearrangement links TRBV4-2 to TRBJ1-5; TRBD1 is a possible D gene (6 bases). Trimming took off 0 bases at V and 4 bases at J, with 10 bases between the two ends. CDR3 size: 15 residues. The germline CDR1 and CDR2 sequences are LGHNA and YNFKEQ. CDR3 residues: CASSQDSQGNQPQHF. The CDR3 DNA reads TGTGCCAGCAGCCAAGATAGCCAGGGGAATCAGCCCCAGCATTTT.

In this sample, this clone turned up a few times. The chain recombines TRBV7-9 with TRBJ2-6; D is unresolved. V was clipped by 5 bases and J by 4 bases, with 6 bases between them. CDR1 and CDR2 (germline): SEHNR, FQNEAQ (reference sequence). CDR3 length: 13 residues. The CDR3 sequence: CASSPPGANVLTF. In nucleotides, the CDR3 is TGTGCCAGCAGCCCTCCGGGGGCCAACGTCCTGACTTTC. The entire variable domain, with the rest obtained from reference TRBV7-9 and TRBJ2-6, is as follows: DTGVSQNPRHKITKRGQNVTFRCDPISEHNRLYWYRQTLGQGPEFLTYFQNEAQLEKSRLLSDRFSAERPKGSFSTLEIQRTEQGDSAMYLCASSPPGANVLTFGAGSRLTVL.